The text below deals with one T cell receptor (beta chain). Its matching antigen is unknown. The germline V gene encodes CDR1 LGHNA and CDR2 YNFKEQ. J gave up 5 bases and V 4 bases, and 9 bases lay outside the gene matches. The CDR3 loop spans 15 amino acids. The study ran its PCR with 60 Vbeta and 13 Jbeta primers. Profiling relied on immunoSEQ multiplex PCR, and the TCRdb table lists in-frame clones only, not all of them. The sample has under 200,000 clones; around 72% are singletons. The data derive from a study of cytomegalovirus exposure and HLA in healthy donors. Regarding the study as a whole: Donors belonging to an Asian-associated ancestry cluster reportedly showed fewer N-insertions in productive TCRs than the approximately 700-donor mean, according to what a later analysis found.

Sequences were obtained from PBMCs. The origin of this receptor is a female donor in good health and CMV-seronegative. V is TRBV4-2 and J is TRBJ2-7; 9 bases line up with TRBD1. The CDR3 DNA sequence: TGTGCCAGCAGCCTCCCCGGGACAGGGTCCCACGAGCAGTACTTC. This translates into CASSLPGTGSHEQYF.